This note documents a single T cell receptor (beta chain) sequence. No antigen is known for it. The record has no base qualities; no much larger clone is one base away. This sample is part of a study of cytotoxic CD8 clonotypes in ibrutinib-treated CLL (dated by TCRdb to about 2021). Background for the entire study: The cohort had over ten relapsed/refractory and more than 14 treatment-naive patients; around 17 were IGHV unmutated. All remission and progressive disease samples were collected while patients were still receiving ibrutinib. Of the 86 participants in the trial, about two dozen had longitudinal samples available. Responses were partial in 24 patients and complete in 2; after median around 68 months follow-up, some 15 stayed in remission and 12 progressed. Samples averaged roughly 280,000 productive templates and more than 85,000 productive rearrangements. Cryopreserved peripheral blood mononuclear cells were collected before treatment, at response, and at either disease progression or sustained remission. Response samples were obtained after a median of approximately 12 months of treatment, with a range of about 6 to 40 months.

Sequences SGHDT (CDR1) and YYEEEE (CDR2) are obtained from the germline V gene. Counted from cysteine to phenylalanine, this CDR3 has 14 amino acids. The DNA shown is the 42-base CDR3, in frame from base 1. V loses 1 base of germline sequence and J loses 3 bases, and the interval between the two ends is 8 bases. Each clonotype received, on average, approximately 9.9x coverage in deep resolution sequencing performed on a MiSeq, where the target depth lay between 1 in 1 million and 1 in 200,000 T cells. TCR beta libraries were generated with the immunoSEQ hsTCRB Kit. In the paper's pipeline: Data were analyzed with ImmunoSEQ Data Assistant and ImmunoSEQ Analyzer, with V, D and J genes assigned per IMGT definitions. Clonality, which ranges from 0 to 1, was calculated by subtracting the normalized Shannon entropy of productive rearrangement frequencies from one. Only overrepresented clonotypes making up at least 0.05% of each patient's repertoire were included in the public clonotype analysis. Repertoires from about a dozen age-matched healthy donors in immuneACCESS were used as clonality controls. In TCRdb, the immuneACCESS table is reduced to in-frame sequences with V and J assigned. These tables do not hold every clone; where another copy was compared, an unresolved V gene accounts for under half, and the others remain unexplained. V, J and clone size were drawn from that table, and D and trimming were deduced from the DNA. The table for this sample lists hundreds of thousands of clones; roughly 77% of them were counted only once. In total, the top ten clones hold approximately 5.9% of the sample.

The time point label for this specimen denotes: roughly 12 months on ibrutinib. For TCR beta library preparation, 1.5 to 2 micrograms of genomic DNA were isolated from cryopreserved PBMCs. High-throughput TCR beta sequencing was performed on longitudinal blood samples from CLL patients receiving ibrutinib monotherapy. The patients took part in an open-label, single-center phase 2 trial of ibrutinib monotherapy. The study at large found these results: Lymph node repertoires were not examined, and the timing of sampling was not matched between patients in sustained remission and those whose disease progressed. Baseline clonality exceeded that of age-matched healthy donors and correlated strongly with circulating CD8+ T-cell counts. Public clonotypes were rare and either shrank or stayed stable during treatment, and the rise in clonality at ibrutinib response reflected expansion of private clonotypes. At ibrutinib response clonality went up, during sustained remission it held steady, and at progression it dropped back toward baseline.

The chain is assembled from TRBV5-6 and TRBJ1-5; the D gene cannot be named for sure. This receptor was identified in a human donor with chronic lymphocytic leukemia. This specimen was PBMCs, taken after 12 months of ibrutinib treatment. CDR3 sequence: CASSLLGLNQPQHF. The sequenced DNA: TGTGCCAGCAGCTTGCTCGGGCTCAATCAGCCCCAGCATTTT.